This TCR beta chain was observed in a study of shared clonotypes between healthy human individuals. Only in-frame clones appear in the TCRdb table, and some are missing; sequencing was by immunoSEQ multiplex PCR. Among some 2,500,000 clones, less than 95% were seen once, and the ten largest hold approximately 0.4%. General study results and limits: Among several donors, about 5% of naive CD4 clonotypes were found in common. Donor scarcity curtailed the genetic and exposure-history diversity represented herein. Memory subsets generally showed smaller estimated richness than naive subsets did.

A remark on this clone: Its specificity is not known.

Germline CDR1 MNHEY, CDR2 SMNVEV (reference sequence). V dropped 10 bases and J dropped 2 bases, with 22 bases sitting between them. The CDR3 runs to 16 residues. The clonotype originates from a man between 18 and 35 years old in good health. Some clones in this sample may be carry-over from other donors' samples. The chain combines TRBV27 with TRBJ2-3; D is perhaps TRBD1 (6 bases). The source material was naive CD4+ T cells from PBMCs. As for subset: CD45RA+ positively selected. The CDR3 sequence is CATYTTGTRSTDTQYF. The CDR3 DNA is TGTGCCACCTACACGACGGGGACACGCTCCACAGATACGCAGTATTTT.